This T cell receptor (beta chain) was identified in a study of T cell responses to AZD1222 COVID-19 vaccine (dated by TCRdb to about 2021). About the full investigation: Because spike-specific TCR depth and breadth did not differ between the two schedules, AZD1222 recipients who got a second dose at roughly 4 weeks were pooled with those who got a second dose at roughly 12 weeks. Trial participants were enrolled by age into 18-55, 56-69 and 70-plus year subgroups, with about 150, 27 and 61 TCR-sequenced participants respectively. A total of under 250 trial participants underwent TCR sequencing, of whom around 210 had received two doses of AZD1222 and some 25 had received two doses of the MenACWY control vaccine. The research as a whole found: Epitopes outside the regions mutated in the B.1.351 and B.1.1.7 variants were reportedly recognized by nearly half of the unique spike-specific TCRs. A significant rise in spike-specific TCR breadth and depth was observed after two AZD1222 doses relative to day 0 and relative to MenACWY recipients. The 56-69-year group was small, and its depth increase did not reach significance, likely because of low power. Conclusions about previously exposed vaccinees are limited, since just five or six AZD1222 recipients were seropositive for SARS-CoV-2 at baseline. The vaccine-associated CD4 TCRs covered the entire spike protein, and the dominant responses fell in regions 160-218 and 743-854. Most participants were white British and females outnumbered males, and the authors suggested that clonal diversity may have been underestimated. Because no day 14 peak-response samples were available, repertoires were characterized only after the peak T cell response.

This specimen's time point label, interpreted: baseline before first vaccination. Samples from vaccinated people were obtained from the UK trials COV001 and COV002, which included a single-blind randomized controlled phase 2/3 trial of AZD1222 (ChAdOx1 nCoV-19) in healthy adults. For TCRbeta chain sequencing, PBMC samples from trial participants were taken at day 0 and at day 28 after the second dose. The CDR3 covers 15 residues, taking in both the cysteine and the phenylalanine. The DNA shown is the 45-base CDR3, in frame from base 1. At the junction V is shortened by 0 bases and J by 0 bases, with 9 bases in between. As encoded in the germline V gene, CDR1 is MNHEY while CDR2 is SVGAGI. With respect to this clone: Its antigen is currently not known. No qualities accompany the bases; no much larger clone lies one base away.

The CDR3 regions of human TCRbeta chains were analyzed by immunosequencing. The study's own analysis went as follows. TCRs in the repertoires were matched against a reference library of SARS-CoV-2-specific TCRs that had been generated with the MIRA antigen-specificity platform. Breadth was defined as the fraction of unique TCRs that were SARS-CoV-2-associated. Depth was defined as the fraction of total T cells that were SARS-CoV-2-associated. Using the MIRA data, each spike-specific TCR was assigned both to the spike region to which the TCR was reactive and to a CD4 or CD8 class. Log10-transformed breadth and depth values were compared by one-way ANOVA with Sidak's multiple comparisons tests. Entries here come from immuneACCESS through TCRdb and include only in-frame sequences with V and J called. Some clones fail to appear in such tables; in the studies checked, an unresolved V gene covers under half of the shortfall, and the cause of the remainder is unknown. The V and J calls and the clone size are those of that table, but D and trimming were determined from the DNA. The sample table records over 100,000 clones; approximately 84% of these occur just once. The ten largest clones capture roughly 9% of the sample.

The sequencing here drew on peripheral blood, taken on day 0 of AZD1222 vaccination. The clonotype was recovered from an adult in good health. Recombination joined TRBV6-5 with TRBJ2-7, with the D gene uncertain. The CDR3 reads as follows: CASSYSPKSSYEQYF. The sequenced DNA: TGTGCCAGCAGTTACTCTCCGAAAAGCTCCTACGAGCAGTACTTC.